The rows below give T cell receptor beta chains drawn from one sample of a study of T cell repertoires in cytomegalovirus infection. Each CDR3 protein is one row after TCRdb ran MiXCR on the reads. The sample shows hundreds of thousands of distinct CDR3 sequences, under 40% of them seen only once. Sequencing was done on a sample of PBMCs. The receptors were sampled from a human donor in good health (CMV status not recorded). Some clones in this sample may be carry-over from other donors' samples. Each CDR3 is given with its conserved first and last residue. A D gene is named only where the DNA matches it firmly. For some rows the clone size is stated as once, few or many, or as a class when expanded; others skip it.

v_gene	d_gene	abundance	j_gene	CDR3nt	CDR3aa
TRBV7-9	.	many	TRBJ1-1	TGTGCCAGCAGCTTAGGCACCATGAACACTGAAGCTTTCTTT	CASSLGTMNTEAFF
TRBV6-5	.	.	TRBJ2-7	TGTGCCAGCAGTTACTCGACGGGACAACCCTACGAGCAGTACTTC	CASSYSTGQPYEQYF
TRBV28	.	many	TRBJ1-2	TGTGCCAGCCTCACAGGGAACTATGGCTACACCTTC	CASLTGNYGYTF
TRBV9	TRBD1	.	TRBJ2-3	TGTGCCAGCAGCGCCCACCAAAGGACAGGGGGCGTGGATACGCAGTATTTT	CASSAHQRTGGVDTQYF
TRBV6-5	.	.	TRBJ1-5	TGTGCCAGCAAAACAGCGAACAATCAGCCCCAGCATTTT	CASKTANNQPQHF
TRBV20-1	TRBD1	few	TRBJ1-2	TGCTCCGGGCAGGGGGCGCAAGGCTACACCTTC	CSGQGAQGYTF
TRBV27	TRBD1	.	TRBJ2-1	TGTGCCAGCAGTTTATCTTATCGACAGGGGACTTCATACAATGAGCAGTTCTTC	CASSLSYRQGTSYNEQFF
TRBV7-9	.	few	TRBJ2-5	TGTGCCAGCAGTCTAGGGATGGAGACCCAGTACTTC	CASSLGMETQYF
TRBV19	TRBD2	few	TRBJ2-1	TGTGCCAGTAAGAAGCTAGCGGGGGGGCCTGATGAGCAGTTCTTC	CASKKLAGGPDEQFF
TRBV30	.	.	TRBJ1-4	TGTGCATGGAGCCGGGGGGATGAAAAAATGTTTTTT	CAWSRGDEKMFF
TRBV7-8	TRBD2	many	TRBJ2-7	TGTGCCAGCAGCACGCTCGGACTAGCGGTCTACGAGCAGTACTTC	CASSTLGLAVYEQYF
TRBV3-1	.	.	TRBJ1-3	TGTGCCAGCAGCCAAGAGACAGGACGCTCTGGAAACACCATATATTTT	CASSQETGRSGNTIYF
TRBV12-3/TRBV12-4	.	.	TRBJ1-2	TGTGCCAGCAGGACAGGACCCGACTATGGCTACACCTTC	CASRTGPDYGYTF
TRBV24-1	TRBD1	many	TRBJ1-1	TGTGCCACCAGTGCCGGGACAGCAAGTGAAGCTTTCTTT	CATSAGTASEAFF
TRBV7-8	.	.	TRBJ2-2	TGTGCCAGCAGCCCGTCCTCGGGGCGGTGCACCGGGGAGCTGTTTTTT	CASSPSSGRCTGELFF
TRBV9	.	.	TRBJ1-6	TGTGCCAGCAGCGTAGAGGGAGGTCCCAGCTCCTATAATTCACCCCTCCACTTT	CASSVEGGPSSYNSPLHF
TRBV7-2	TRBD2	.	TRBJ2-1	TGTGCCAGCAGCTTGGTTAGCGGGAACGTTTACAATGAGCAGTTCTTC	CASSLVSGNVYNEQFF
TRBV10-3	TRBD1	.	TRBJ2-2	TGTGCCATCAGCGACGGGGGACAGGAAGGCACCGGGGAGCTGTTTTTT	CAISDGGQEGTGELFF
TRBV7-8	.	few	TRBJ2-3	TGTGCCAGCAGCTTAGCGGTAGCAAGTACGCAGTATTTT	CASSLAVASTQYF
TRBV10-3	.	once	TRBJ2-1	TGTGCCATCAGGCCAGGGGGGGGTGAGCAGTTCTTC	CAIRPGGGEQFF
TRBV28	.	.	TRBJ2-2	TGTGCCAGCAGTGGATTCCTAGGAGGGACCGGGGAGCTGTTTTTT	CASSGFLGGTGELFF
TRBV2	.	.	TRBJ2-2	TGTGCCAGCAAGTACGCGAACACCGGGGAGCTGTTTTTT	CASKYANTGELFF
TRBV5-1	.	.	TRBJ2-1	TGCGCCAGCAGCGGATATCAGGGTGGGAGGTACAATGAGCAGTTCTTC	CASSGYQGGRYNEQFF
TRBV20-1	.	.	TRBJ2-7	TGCAGTGCTATCCCACCAGGGGGGGCCCGCTCCTACGAGCAGTACTTC	CSAIPPGGARSYEQYF
TRBV12-3/TRBV12-4	TRBD1	.	TRBJ1-2	TGTGCCAGCAGTTTACTTGGGACAGGGGGTGGTGGCTACACCTTC	CASSLLGTGGGGYTF
TRBV28	TRBD1	many	TRBJ2-5	TGTGCCAGCAGTTTTCCGGGACAGGGGATGGAAGAGACCCAGTACTTC	CASSFPGQGMEETQYF
TRBV7-2	.	many	TRBJ2-1	TGTGCCAGCAGCTTAGGTATTAACTACAATGAGCAGTTCTTC	CASSLGINYNEQFF
TRBV11-2	.	.	TRBJ2-6	TGTGCCAGCAGTTATAGGGGGGTAGGGGGGCCTGGGGCCAACGTCCTGACTTTC	CASSYRGVGGPGANVLTF
TRBV5-1	.	.	TRBJ2-7	TGCGCCAGCAGCGGGAATAGCTGGGGGTACGAGCAGTACTTC	CASSGNSWGYEQYF
TRBV7-9	.	many	TRBJ1-3	TGTGCCAGCAGCTTAGTGGGTTTCGGAAACACCATATATTTT	CASSLVGFGNTIYF
TRBV29-1	.	.	TRBJ2-3	TGCAGCGTCGATTTTAGCGGTCGAGATACGCAGTATTTT	CSVDFSGRDTQYF
TRBV25-1	.	.	TRBJ1-1	TGTGCCAGCAGGAAGATTAGGGACACTGAAGCTTTCTTT	CASRKIRDTEAFF
TRBV10-2	TRBD1	.	TRBJ1-1	TGCGCCAGCAGTGATTTGCAGGGGGTGATTACGGAAGCTTTCTTT	CASSDLQGVITEAFF
TRBV7-2	.	many	TRBJ2-5	TGTGCCAGCAGGTCAACAGGCCTCCGAAAGACCCAGTACTTC	CASRSTGLRKTQYF
TRBV28	.	.	TRBJ2-7	TGTGCCAGCAGTACCGCCCCCGGGCCCTACGAGCAGTCCTTC	CASSTAPGPYEQSF
TRBV3-1	.	few	TRBJ1-1	TGTGCCAGCAGCCCACATGAGCTCACTGAAGCTTTCTTT	CASSPHELTEAFF
TRBV11-2	TRBD1	few	TRBJ1-1	TGTGCCAGCAGCAGATACAGGGGGTCCGGCACTGAAGCTTTCTTT	CASSRYRGSGTEAFF
TRBV7-2	.	.	TRBJ2-7	TGTGCCAGCAGCTTTGTAGCGTCCACCTACGAGCAGTACTTC	CASSFVASTYEQYF
TRBV6-2/TRBV6-3	.	.	TRBJ1-4	TGTGCCAGCAGTTACCTGGGGGAGCAAAAACTGTTTTTT	CASSYLGEQKLFF
TRBV20-1	.	few	TRBJ1-1	TGCAGTGCTAGAGAAGTTATCAGGGGGAACACTGAAGCTTTCTTT	CSAREVIRGNTEAFF
TRBV7-6	.	many	TRBJ2-2	TGTGCTAGCAGCTTATCGGCGGATAAGAACACCGGGGAGCTGTTTTTT	CASSLSADKNTGELFF
TRBV27	.	.	TRBJ1-1	TGTGCCAGCCGTTTTTTGGGTGGGGATATGAACACTGAAGCTTTCTTT	CASRFLGGDMNTEAFF
TRBV7-2	.	many	TRBJ2-7	TGTGCCAGCAGCTCAAACCCAGCGAGTGTAGCCGAGCAGTACTTC	CASSSNPASVAEQYF
TRBV6-5	TRBD1	.	TRBJ1-4	TGTGCCAGCAGACCCGACAGGGTTGGTGAAAAACTGTTTTTT	CASRPDRVGEKLFF
TRBV19	.	.	TRBJ2-4	TGTGCCAGTAGTATCATCGCAGGGGGGCTAGGCAAAAACATTCAGTACTTC	CASSIIAGGLGKNIQYF
TRBV10-3	TRBD1	once	TRBJ1-5	TGTGCCATCAGTACCGACAGGGACGGCCAGCCCCAGCATTTT	CAISTDRDGQPQHF
TRBV12-3/TRBV12-4	TRBD1	.	TRBJ2-5	TGTGCCAGCAGCCCAGGGACAGGGATGGAGACCCAGTACTTC	CASSPGTGMETQYF
TRBV4-1	.	.	TRBJ2-3	TGTGCCAGCAGCCAAGATCGGCAAGGGGCTTTCGACACAGATACGCAGTATTTT	CASSQDRQGAFDTDTQYF
TRBV2	.	.	TRBJ2-5	TGTGCCAGCAGTGAAAGAGGGTTTAGCTGCTTC	CASSERGFSCF
TRBV28	TRBD1	few	TRBJ1-4	TGTGCCAGCAGCAAACAGGGGCGGTCTAATGAAAAACTGTTTTTT	CASSKQGRSNEKLFF
TRBV6-1	.	.	TRBJ1-2	TGTGCCAGCAGTGAAAATATTCAAGCGATGGGTAAATGGGGCTACACCTTC	CASSENIQAMGKWGYTF
TRBV20-1	.	once	TRBJ1-2	TGCAGTGCCCGCCGAGGGAACTATGGCTACACCTTC	CSARRGNYGYTF
TRBV19	TRBD1	few	TRBJ1-5	TGTGCCAGTGCCGGGACAGGGGTTCAGCCCCAGCATTTT	CASAGTGVQPQHF
TRBV11-2	.	few	TRBJ2-1	TGTGCCAGCAGCCCCTTCCCGATGACTGACAATGAGCAGTTCTTC	CASSPFPMTDNEQFF
TRBV5-4	TRBD2	.	TRBJ2-1	TGTGCAAGCAGCTTGGGAAGGTTACTAGCGGGGGGCGAGCAGTTCTTC	CASSLGRLLAGGEQFF